Following are 6 T cell receptor beta chains from one sample sequenced in a study of control samples from healthy donors and cancer patients. The data were produced by immunoSEQ multiplex PCR, yet TCRdb's version contains in-frame clones alone and is incomplete. This sample has around 150,000 clones, with 94% found just once. The sequenced sample was blood. The source is a woman in her thirties or forties in good health.

This chain connects TRBV7-2 to TRBJ1-1; D is ambiguous. CDR3 length equals 13 residues. Germline V gene sequence: CDR1 SGHTA, CDR2 FQGNSA. V lost 1 base and J 5 bases, leaving 8 bases between the germline ends. CDR3 region: CASSLVWKTEAFF. CDR3 sequence (DNA): TGTGCCAGCAGCTTAGTTTGGAAAACTGAAGCTTTCTTT. The full variable domain, with the rest looked up from reference TRBV7-2 and TRBJ1-1, is GAGVSQSPSNKVTEKGKDVELRCDPISGHTALYWYRQSLGQGLEFLIYFQGNSAPDKSGLPSDRFSAERTGGSVSTLTIQRTQQEDSAVYLCASSLVWKTEAFFGQGTRLTVV.

The rearrangement uses TRBV18 and TRBJ1-3; TRBD1 might be the D (5 bases). The germline CDR1 and CDR2 sequences are KGHSH and LQKENI. Between the trimmed V and J ends, which lost 2 bases and 4 bases, there was a span of 9 bases. The CDR3 runs 14 residues. CDR3 coding DNA: TGTGCCAGCTCACCAGAGGGGAGAGGAAACACCATATATTTT. Its translation is CASSPEGRGNTIYF.

This rearrangement joins TRBV7-9 to TRBJ2-7, with TRBD1 as a possible D gene (5 bases). Germline CDR1 is SEHNR and CDR2 is FQNEAQ (reference sequence). The CDR3 extends over 14 amino acids. V was trimmed by 4 bases and J by 5 bases, leaving 15 bases between them. The CDR3 loop is CASSSPRVRNEQYF. The CDR3 DNA reads as TGTGCCAGCAGCTCACCCAGGGTGAGGAACGAGCAGTACTTC.

This chain connects TRBV10-3 to TRBJ1-3; a weak D match, TRBD1 (6 bases). The germline V and J ends were trimmed by 2 bases and 2 bases, with 10 bases remaining between them. This CDR3 region has 15 residues. Germline CDR1 is ENHRY and CDR2 is SYGVKD. The CDR3 DNA is TGTGCCATCAGTGAGGAGACAGGCCCTGGAAACACCATATATTTT. Translating it yields CAISEETGPGNTIYF.

The CDR3 DNA follows: TGTGCCAGCAGTGAAGTCGGCGGGGGGGCCGAGGAGACCCAGTACTTC. It is translated as CASSEVGGGAEETQYF. This sequence joins TRBV2 and TRBJ2-5, with 9 bases fitting TRBD2. This CDR3 comprises 16 residues. Germline V gene data show CDR1 as SNHLY and CDR2 as FYNNEI. V gave up 1 base and J gave up 5 bases; unmatched junction bases: 8.

The rearrangement links TRBV7-9 to TRBJ2-1, with D possibly TRBD2 on 6 matching bases. The germline gives CDR1 SEHNR, CDR2 FQNEAQ (reference sequence). This CDR3 region has 14 residues. Trimming removed 0 bases at V and 10 bases at J, with 13 bases between. The CDR3 nucleotides read TGTGCCAGCAGCTTAGCCCTTGCCGGGGGAGAGCAGTTCTTC. Its protein is CASSLALAGGEQFF.